This T cell receptor beta chain was found in a study of blood T cell repertoires in COVID-19. Study at large: The United States, Italy and Spain were the sources of the acute and convalescent COVID-19 samples. The cDNA or gDNA used as material had been derived from T cells, B-cell-depleted T cells, or PBMCs.

Per the study methods: How many nucleated cells were present was estimated from reference gene primer amplification. The assay was immunoSEQ multiplex PCR, and TCRdb's table has in-frame clones only and misses some. The DNA gave D and trimming, while V, J and clone size come from that table. The sample has fewer than 450,000 clones, about 91% seen once. Germline assignment: CDR1 SGHAT and CDR2 FQNNGV. Trimming at V came to 6 bases and at J to 0 bases, leaving 4 bases not matched to a gene. The CDR3 is made up of 15 amino acids. A Seattle source enrolled patients during active infection and followed them longitudinally.

The TCR was taken from a woman aged 45 to 65 with COVID-19, enrolled during active disease. This chain uses TRBV11-2 with TRBJ2-3; 9 bases align to TRBD2. The sequencing input was peripheral blood. In nucleotides, the CDR3 is TGTGCCAGCAGTTTACTAGCGGGCAGCACAGATACGCAGTATTTT. Amino acids: CASSLLAGSTDTQYF.